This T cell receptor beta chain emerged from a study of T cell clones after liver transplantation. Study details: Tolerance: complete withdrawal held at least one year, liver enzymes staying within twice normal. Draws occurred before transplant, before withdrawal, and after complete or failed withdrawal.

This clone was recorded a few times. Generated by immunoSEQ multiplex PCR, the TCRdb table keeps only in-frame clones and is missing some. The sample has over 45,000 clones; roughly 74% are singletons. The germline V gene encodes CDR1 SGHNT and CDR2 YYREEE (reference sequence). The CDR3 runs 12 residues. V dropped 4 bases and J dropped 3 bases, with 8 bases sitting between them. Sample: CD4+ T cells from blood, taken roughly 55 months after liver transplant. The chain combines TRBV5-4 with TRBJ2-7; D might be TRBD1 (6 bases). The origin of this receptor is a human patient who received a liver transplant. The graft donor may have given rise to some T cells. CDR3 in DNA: TGTGCCAGCAGCAAGACAGGCTACGAGCAGTACTTC. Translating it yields CASSKTGYEQYF.